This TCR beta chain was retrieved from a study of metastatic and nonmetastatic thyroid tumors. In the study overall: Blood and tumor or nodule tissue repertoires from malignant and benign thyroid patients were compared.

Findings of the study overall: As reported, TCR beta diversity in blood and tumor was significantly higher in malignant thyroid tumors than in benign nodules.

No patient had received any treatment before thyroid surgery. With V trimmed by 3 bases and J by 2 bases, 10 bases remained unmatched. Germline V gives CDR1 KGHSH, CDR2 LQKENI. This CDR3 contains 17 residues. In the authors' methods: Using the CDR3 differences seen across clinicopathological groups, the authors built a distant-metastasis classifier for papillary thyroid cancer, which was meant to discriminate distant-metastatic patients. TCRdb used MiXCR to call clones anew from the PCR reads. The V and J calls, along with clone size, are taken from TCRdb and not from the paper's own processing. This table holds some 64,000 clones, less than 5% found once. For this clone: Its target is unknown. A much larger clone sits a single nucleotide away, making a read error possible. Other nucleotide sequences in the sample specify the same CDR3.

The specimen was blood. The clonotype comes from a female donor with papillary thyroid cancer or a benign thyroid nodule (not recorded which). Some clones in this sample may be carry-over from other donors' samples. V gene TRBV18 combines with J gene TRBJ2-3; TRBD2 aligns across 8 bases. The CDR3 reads CASSPRGAGGITDTQYF. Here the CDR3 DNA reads TGTGCCAGCTCACCGAGGGGGGCGGGAGGCATCACAGATACGCAGTATTTT.